Each of the 5 T cell receptor beta chains below was sequenced from the same sample in a study of technical replicates of blood from four donors. Libraries were prepared by immunoSEQ multiplex PCR; TCRdb keeps only in-frame clonotypes and omits some of them. The sample records around 69,000 clones, around nine tenths being singletons. Sequencing input: PBMCs. The receptors here all came from a human donor in good health. Some clones in this sample may be carry-over from other donors' samples.

J is TRBJ1-6 and V is TRBV7-9, with 7 bases identical to TRBD1. The CDR3 length is 13 residues. Germline V gene sequence: CDR1 SEHNR, CDR2 FQNEAQ (reference sequence). The V gene end was trimmed by 1 base and the J gene end by 13 bases; junction bases not matched to a gene: 4. CDR3 DNA sequence: TGTGCCAGCAGCTTAGATGGGACAGCCCCCCTCCACTTT. Its translation is CASSLDGTAPLHF.

Of note for this clone: Sequence at one end of the junction differs from germline and may be a read error. V gene TRBV5-1 combines with J gene TRBJ2-7, with 8 bases fitting TRBD1. The CDR3 is 15 residues long. The germline CDR1 and CDR2 sequences are SGHRS and YFSETQ. The CDR3 DNA sequence: TGCGCCAGCAGCGCGACCGGGACAGGCCTCTACCAGCAGTACTTC. Translated: CASSATGTGLYQQYF.

This clone was observed a few times. The rearrangement joins TRBV7-9 to TRBJ1-1; 8 bases are a match to TRBD1. The germline V gene has CDR1 SEHNR and CDR2 FQNEAQ (reference sequence). This CDR3 comprises 16 residues. The ends lost 2 bases at V and 0 bases at J; junction bases unmatched: 5. The CDR3 reads CASSLLGTGVNTEAFF. The CDR3 DNA reads as TGTGCCAGCAGCTTATTGGGGACAGGAGTGAACACTGAAGCTTTCTTT.

The V gene is TRBV27, the J gene TRBJ1-1, with D unclear. CDR3 size: 13 residues. CDR1 and CDR2 from the germline V gene are MNHEY and SMNVEV (reference sequence). Trimming pared 3 bases from V and 0 bases from J, leaving 5 bases between. As DNA, the CDR3 is TGTGCCAGCAGTTTTGTAGTGAACACTGAAGCTTTCTTT. Residues: CASSFVVNTEAFF.

This clone has more than one count but fewer than ten. The rearrangement joins TRBV4-2 to TRBJ1-5; D is unclear. V lost 1 base and J lost 3, with 7 bases in between. The germline V gene encodes CDR1 LGHNA and CDR2 YNFKEQ. The CDR3 contains 14 residues. The CDR3 DNA reads TGTGCCAGCAGCCAAGTCGGGGTCAATCAGCCCCAGCATTTT. This codes for CASSQVGVNQPQHF.